The present TCR beta chain was sequenced within a study of T cell changes during pregnancy in multiple sclerosis. Germline V gene sequence: CDR1 LGHNT, CDR2 FRNRAP. The CDR3 has 11 amino acids. The ends were cut back, 8 bases at V and 5 bases at J, with 7 bases in the middle. Clones were sequenced by immunoSEQ multiplex PCR, and TCRdb holds only the in-frame ones, with some missing. The sample yields roughly 93,000 clones, about 90% seen once. The chain links TRBV12-5 to TRBJ2-1; perhaps TRBD2 as D (5 bases). The sequencing used peripheral blood, collected after pregnancy. The sequence came from a female donor in good health, enrolled as a control in a pregnancy study. The CDR3 sequence: CASTGDNEQFF. The CDR3 DNA reads as TGTGCTAGTACCGGGGACAATGAGCAGTTCTTC.